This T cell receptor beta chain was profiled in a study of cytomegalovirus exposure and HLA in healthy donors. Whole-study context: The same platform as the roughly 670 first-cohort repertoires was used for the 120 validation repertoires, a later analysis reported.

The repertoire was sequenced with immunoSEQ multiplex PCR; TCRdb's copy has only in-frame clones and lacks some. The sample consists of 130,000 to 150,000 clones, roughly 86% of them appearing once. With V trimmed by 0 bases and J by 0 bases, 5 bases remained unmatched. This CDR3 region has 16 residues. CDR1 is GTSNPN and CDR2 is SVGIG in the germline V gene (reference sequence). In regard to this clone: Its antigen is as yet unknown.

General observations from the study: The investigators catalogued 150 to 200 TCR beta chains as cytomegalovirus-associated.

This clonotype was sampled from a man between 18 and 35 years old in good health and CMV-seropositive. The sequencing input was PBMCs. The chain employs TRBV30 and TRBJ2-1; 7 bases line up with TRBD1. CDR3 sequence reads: CAWSVSWTGSYNEQFF. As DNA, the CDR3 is TGTGCCTGGAGTGTTTCGTGGACAGGCTCCTACAATGAGCAGTTCTTC. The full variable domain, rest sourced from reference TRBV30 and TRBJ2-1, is SQTIHQWPATLVQPVGSPLSLECTVEGTSNPNLYWYRQAAGRGLQLLFYSVGIGQISSEVPQNLSASRPQDRQFILSSKKLLLSDSGFYLCAWSVSWTGSYNEQFFGPGTRLTVL.